The T cell receptor (beta chain) under discussion was sequenced for a study of monozygotic twins with cystic fibrosis. From germline, CDR1 is MNHEY and CDR2 SMNVEV (reference sequence). This CDR3 has 15 residues. The junction had 9 bases not matched to a gene; V was cut back by 5 bases and J by 5 bases. Sequencing was performed with immunoSEQ multiplex PCR; in TCRdb, only in-frame clones are kept and a portion is missing. The repertoire holds more than 9,500 clones, almost 85% seen once, with around 0.5% in the top ten. Study results and limitations: In 13 of 16 pairs, V gene usage was closest to the co-twin's. Median Simpson clonality of 0.0095 suggested naive T cells predominated. In this small cohort, shared CDR3 numbers showed no association with age, concordance or disease severity. Monozygotic CF twin pairs shared significantly more nucleotide-identical clonotypes than unrelated CF individuals did.

Worth noting for this clone: Its antigen remains unknown.

Input material: blood. The chain carries TRBV27 and TRBJ2-7, with 10 nucleotides matching TRBD1. The receptor's source is a young man with cystic fibrosis. This chain's CDR3 is CASSLEGQGFDEQYF. CDR3 DNA: TGTGCCAGCAGTCTCGAGGGACAGGGGTTTGACGAGCAGTACTTC.